A single sample gave rise to the 15 T cell receptor beta chains below, sequenced in a study of blood T cell repertoires in COVID-19. This table comes from immunoSEQ multiplex PCR, and its TCRdb copy is limited to in-frame clones, with some not included. The table shows hundreds of thousands of clones, with roughly 85% occurring only once. The sequenced sample was peripheral blood. The receptors were gathered from a human donor in a cohort sampled during active COVID-19.

V gene TRBV5-1 combines with J gene TRBJ2-1; 13 nucleotides match TRBD2. The CDR3 length is 16 residues. The germline V gene has CDR1 SGHRS and CDR2 YFSETQ. V was clipped by 0 bases and J by 10 bases; unmatched bases: 7. CDR3 bases: TGCGCCAGCAGCTTGGGGACTAGCGGGGGCCCAGCGGAGCAGTTCTTC. Its protein is CASSLGTSGGPAEQFF.

CDR3 in amino acids: CASGPPGQGVVHEQFF. DNA of the CDR3: TGTGCTAGTGGGCCCCCCGGACAGGGGGTTGTACATGAGCAGTTCTTC. V and J are TRBV12-5 and TRBJ2-1, with 10 bases fitting TRBD1. V lost 6 bases to trimming and J lost 8 bases; unmatched junction nucleotides: 13. CDR3 size: 16 residues. Per the germline V gene, CDR1 is LGHNT and CDR2 is FRNRAP.

This clone was seen a handful of times. The chain couples TRBV7-2 to TRBJ2-7; a weak D match, TRBD2 (6 bases). Germline CDR1 SGHTA, CDR2 FQGNSA. The CDR3 is 16 amino acids. V was trimmed by 1 base and J by 4 bases, leaving 17 bases between them. This CDR3 is CASSLVEAAGRYEQYF. Here the CDR3 DNA reads TGTGCCAGCAGCTTAGTGGAGGCTGCGGGGAGATACGAGCAGTACTTC.

The chain has TRBV6-1 and TRBJ1-4; 7 bases match TRBD1. With 4 bases clipped from V and 1 base from J, the junction kept 12 bases outside the gene matches. The CDR3 length is 18 residues. Germline CDR1 and CDR2: MNHNS and SASEGT. Written as DNA, the CDR3 is TGTGCCAGCAGTGCCAACCTACAGGGGCCGGGAACTAATGAAAAACTGTTTTTT. This translates into CASSANLQGPGTNEKLFF.

V usage is TRBV30 and J usage is TRBJ1-2; D unresolved. From germline, CDR1 is GTSNPN and CDR2 SVGIG (reference sequence). V lost 0 bases and J lost 1, with 12 bases in between. CDR3 length: 15 amino acids. As DNA, the CDR3 is TGTGCCTGGAGTGTAAGGCTCGGGGATAACTATGGCTACACCTTC. Encoded protein: CAWSVRLGDNYGYTF. The complete variable domain, with remaining parts taken from reference TRBV30 and TRBJ1-2, reads SQTIHQWPATLVQPVGSPLSLECTVEGTSNPNLYWYRQAAGRGLQLLFYSVGIGQISSEVPQNLSASRPQDRQFILSSKKLLLSDSGFYLCAWSVRLGDNYGYTFGSGTRLTVV.

The genes are TRBV27 and TRBJ1-2; no clear D gene. CDR1 and CDR2 from the germline V gene are MNHEY and SMNVEV (reference sequence). The CDR3 has 16 amino acids. Trimming removed 3 bases at V and 3 bases at J, with 17 bases between. The CDR3 DNA reads TGTGCCAGCAGTTTGGGCCTTGGGAGGGCTCACTATGGCTACACCTTC. It translates to CASSLGLGRAHYGYTF.

V is TRBV30 and J is TRBJ1-2, with 10 bases lining up with TRBD1. The CDR3 has 13 residues. V was clipped by 7 bases and J by 6 bases; unmatched bases: 8. Germline CDR1 is GTSNPN and CDR2 is SVGIG (reference sequence). CDR3 DNA: TGTGCCTACACCGGGACAGGGGTTCATGGCTACACCTTC. It codes for CAYTGTGVHGYTF.

V gene TRBV6-5 combines with J gene TRBJ2-7; TRBD1 might be the D (5 bases). Germline CDR1 MNHEY, CDR2 SVGAGI. This CDR3 has 11 amino acids. V lost 7 bases and J 4 bases, leaving 8 bases between the germline ends. The CDR3 DNA reads as TGTGCCAGCACCCAGGGTTACGAGCAGTACTTC. It specifies CASTQGYEQYF.

V and J are TRBV2 and TRBJ2-3, with a weak D call TRBD2 (7 bases). V was pared by 6 bases and J by 7 bases, with 23 bases between. Per germline, CDR1 SNHLY and CDR2 FYNNEI. CDR3 length equals 16 residues. The CDR3 coding sequence is TGTGCCAGCAGGGAACTGGGGGAGGGGGAAGTTAATACGCAGTATTTT. Amino acids: CASRELGEGEVNTQYF.

The rearrangement uses TRBV4-1 and TRBJ1-2; 9 bases map to TRBD1. The germline CDR1 and CDR2 sequences are MGHRA and YSYEKL. Unmatched junction bases numbered 5, after V lost 4 bases and J lost 8 bases. This CDR3 contains 13 residues. CDR3 DNA: TGCGCCAGCAGCCTAACAGGGGGCGAAGGCTACACCTTC. Protein: CASSLTGGEGYTF.

V gene TRBV10-2 combines with J gene TRBJ2-7; 12 nucleotides align to TRBD1. This CDR3 region has 16 residues. CDR1 is WSHSY and CDR2 is SAAADI in the germline V gene. V was clipped by 1 base and J by 7 bases; unmatched bases: 8. CDR3 protein: CASSELRDRGRREQYF. For the CDR3, the DNA is TGCGCCAGCAGTGAGTTACGGGACAGGGGGCGTCGGGAGCAGTACTTC.

The genes are TRBV27 and TRBJ1-1, with D perhaps matching TRBD1 (6 bases). V lost 4 bases, J lost 0 bases, and 9 bases lay in between. There are 14 residues in the CDR3. Per the germline V gene, CDR1 is MNHEY and CDR2 is SMNVEV (reference sequence). Written as DNA, the CDR3 is TGTGCCAGCAGTTATGGGACAATGAACACTGAAGCTTTCTTT. As protein: CASSYGTMNTEAFF.

The CDR3 DNA reads as TGCAGTGCTAGTGTCCGAGATACTGAAGCTTTCTTT. Its protein product is CSASVRDTEAFF. The chain couples TRBV20-1 to TRBJ1-1; D remains ambiguous. The CDR3 sequence is 12 residues long. V was pared by 3 bases and J by 5 bases, with 10 bases between. CDR1 is DFQATT and CDR2 is SNEGSKA in the germline V gene (reference sequence).

V is TRBV30 and J is TRBJ2-1; TRBD2 matches 7 bases. This CDR3 contains 12 residues. V lost 8 bases, J lost 7 bases, and 8 bases stayed unmatched. Germline CDR1 is GTSNPN and CDR2 is SVGIG (reference sequence). The CDR3 sequence: CARGGFGNEQFF. The CDR3 DNA is TGTGCCAGGGGAGGGTTCGGTAATGAGCAGTTCTTC.

J is TRBJ2-6 and V is TRBV9; 8 bases line up with TRBD2. V lost 0 bases to trimming and J lost 0 bases; unmatched junction nucleotides: 5. Germline values: CDR1 SGDLS, CDR2 YYNGEE. This CDR3 has 18 amino acids. CDR3 amino acids: CASSVGAGASSGANVLTF. DNA for the CDR3: TGTGCCAGCAGCGTAGGAGCGGGGGCAAGCTCTGGGGCCAACGTCCTGACTTTC.